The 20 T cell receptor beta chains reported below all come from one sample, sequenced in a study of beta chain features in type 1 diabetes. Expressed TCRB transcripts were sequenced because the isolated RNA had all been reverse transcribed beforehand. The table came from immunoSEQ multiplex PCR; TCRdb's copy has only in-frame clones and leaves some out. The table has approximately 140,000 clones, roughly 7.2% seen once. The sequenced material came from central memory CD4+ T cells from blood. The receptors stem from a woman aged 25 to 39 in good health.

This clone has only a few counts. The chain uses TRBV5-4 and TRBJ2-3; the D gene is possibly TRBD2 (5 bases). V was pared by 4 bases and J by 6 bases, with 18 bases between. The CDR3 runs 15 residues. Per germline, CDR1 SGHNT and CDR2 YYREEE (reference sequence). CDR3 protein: CASSLRRGPVDTQYF. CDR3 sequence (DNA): TGTGCCAGCAGCCTGCGACGGGGTCCAGTGGATACGCAGTATTTT.

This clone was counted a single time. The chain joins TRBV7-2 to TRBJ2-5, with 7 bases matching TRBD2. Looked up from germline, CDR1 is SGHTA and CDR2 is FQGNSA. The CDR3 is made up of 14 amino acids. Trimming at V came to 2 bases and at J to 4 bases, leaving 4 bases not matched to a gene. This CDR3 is CASSLNGRLETQYF. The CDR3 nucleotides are TGTGCCAGCAGCTTAAACGGGAGGCTAGAGACCCAGTACTTC.

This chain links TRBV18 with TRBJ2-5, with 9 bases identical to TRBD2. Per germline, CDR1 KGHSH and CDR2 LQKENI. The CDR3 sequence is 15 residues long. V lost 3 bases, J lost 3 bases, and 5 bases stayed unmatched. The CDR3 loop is CASSPRTSDKETQYF. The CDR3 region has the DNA TGTGCCAGCTCACCTAGGACTAGCGACAAAGAGACCCAGTACTTC. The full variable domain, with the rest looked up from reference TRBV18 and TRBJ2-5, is NAGVMQNPRHLVRRRGQEARLRCSPMKGHSHVYWYRQLPEEGLKFMVYLQKENIIDESGMPKERFSAEFPKEGPSILRIQQVVRGDSAAYFCASSPRTSDKETQYFGPGTRLLVL.

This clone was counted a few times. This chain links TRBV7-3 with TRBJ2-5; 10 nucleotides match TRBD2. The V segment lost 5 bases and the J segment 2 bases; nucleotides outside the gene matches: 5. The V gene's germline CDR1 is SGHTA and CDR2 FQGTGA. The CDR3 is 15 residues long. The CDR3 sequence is CASSKTSGSQETQYF. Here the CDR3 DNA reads TGTGCCAGCAGCAAGACTAGCGGGTCTCAAGAGACCCAGTACTTC.

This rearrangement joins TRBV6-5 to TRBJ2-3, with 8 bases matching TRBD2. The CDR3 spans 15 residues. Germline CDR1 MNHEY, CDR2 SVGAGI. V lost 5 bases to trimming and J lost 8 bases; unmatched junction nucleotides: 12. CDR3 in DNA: TGTGCCAGCAGTAAAATTTCGGGAGGGCCGGGTACGCAGTATTTT. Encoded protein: CASSKISGGPGTQYF.

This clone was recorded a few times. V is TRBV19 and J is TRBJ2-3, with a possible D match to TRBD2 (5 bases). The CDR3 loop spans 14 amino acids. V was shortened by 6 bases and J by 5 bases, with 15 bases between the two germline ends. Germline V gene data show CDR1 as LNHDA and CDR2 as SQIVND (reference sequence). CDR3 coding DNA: TGTGCCAGTAGGCGGCGGGTGCAGGTAGATACGCAGTATTTT. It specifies CASRRRVQVDTQYF.

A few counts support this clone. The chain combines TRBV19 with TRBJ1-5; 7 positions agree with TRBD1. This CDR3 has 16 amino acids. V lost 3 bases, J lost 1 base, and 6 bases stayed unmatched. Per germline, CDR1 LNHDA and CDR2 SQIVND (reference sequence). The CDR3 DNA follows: TGTGCCAGTAGTATCATGACAGGGTTCAGCAATCAGCCCCAGCATTTT. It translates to CASSIMTGFSNQPQHF.

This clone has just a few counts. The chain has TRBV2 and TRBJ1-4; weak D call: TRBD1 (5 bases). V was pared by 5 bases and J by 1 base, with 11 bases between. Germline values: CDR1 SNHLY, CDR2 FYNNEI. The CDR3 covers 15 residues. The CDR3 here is CASSSWGQTNEKLFF. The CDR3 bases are TGTGCCAGCAGTTCGTGGGGCCAAACTAATGAAAAACTGTTTTTT.

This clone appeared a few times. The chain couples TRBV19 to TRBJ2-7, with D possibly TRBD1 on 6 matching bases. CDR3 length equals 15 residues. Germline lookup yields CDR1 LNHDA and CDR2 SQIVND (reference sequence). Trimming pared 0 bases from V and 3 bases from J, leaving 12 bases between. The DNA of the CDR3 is TGTGCCAGTAGTATAGACCGAGGACAGCACTACGAGCAGTACTTC. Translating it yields CASSIDRGQHYEQYF. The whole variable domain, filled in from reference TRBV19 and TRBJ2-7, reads DGGITQSPKYLFRKEGQNVTLSCEQNLNHDAMYWYRQDPGQGLRLIYYSQIVNDFQKGDIAEGYSVSREKKESFPLTVTSAQKNPTAFYLCASSIDRGQHYEQYFGPGTRLTVT.

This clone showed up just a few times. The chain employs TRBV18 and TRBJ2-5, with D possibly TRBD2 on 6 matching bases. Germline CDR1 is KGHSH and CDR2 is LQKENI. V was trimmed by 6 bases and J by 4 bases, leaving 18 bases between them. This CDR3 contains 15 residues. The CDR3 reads CASSNRRTEGETQYF. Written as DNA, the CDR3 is TGTGCCAGCTCCAACCGTAGGACGGAGGGAGAGACCCAGTACTTC.

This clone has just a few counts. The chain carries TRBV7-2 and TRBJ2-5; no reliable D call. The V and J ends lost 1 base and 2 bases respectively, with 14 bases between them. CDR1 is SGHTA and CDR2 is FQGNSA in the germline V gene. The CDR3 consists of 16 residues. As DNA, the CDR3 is TGTGCCAGCAGCTTAGTAAGTGTACCCAGACAAGAGACCCAGTACTTC. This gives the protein CASSLVSVPRQETQYF.

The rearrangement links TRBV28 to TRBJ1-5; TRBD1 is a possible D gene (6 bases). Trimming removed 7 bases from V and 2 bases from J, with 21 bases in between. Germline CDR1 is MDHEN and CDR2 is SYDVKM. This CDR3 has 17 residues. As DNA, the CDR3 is TGTGCCAGCACCAGTGGAATAACAGGGATCGGCAATCAGCCCCAGCATTTT. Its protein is CASTSGITGIGNQPQHF.

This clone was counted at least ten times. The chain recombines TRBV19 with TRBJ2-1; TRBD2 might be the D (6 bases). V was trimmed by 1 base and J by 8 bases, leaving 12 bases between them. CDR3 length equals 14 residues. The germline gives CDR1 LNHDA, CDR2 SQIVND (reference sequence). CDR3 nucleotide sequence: TGTGCCAGTAGTATAGCCGGAGGGCAAGATGAGCAGTTCTTC. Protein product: CASSIAGGQDEQFF.

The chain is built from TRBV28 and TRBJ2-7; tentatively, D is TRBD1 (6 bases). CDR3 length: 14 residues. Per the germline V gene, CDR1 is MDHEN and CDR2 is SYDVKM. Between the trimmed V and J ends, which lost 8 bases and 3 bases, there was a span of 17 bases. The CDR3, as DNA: TGTGCCAGCCTGCCCTGGGGGCAGGGCTACGAGCAGTACTTC. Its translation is CASLPWGQGYEQYF.

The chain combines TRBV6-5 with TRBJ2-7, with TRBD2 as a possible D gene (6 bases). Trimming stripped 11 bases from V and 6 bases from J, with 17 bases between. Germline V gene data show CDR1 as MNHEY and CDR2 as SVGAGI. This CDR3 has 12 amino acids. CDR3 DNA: TGTGCCTCCAGAGTCGGGGGAGGCGAGCAGTACTTC. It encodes CASRVGGGEQYF.

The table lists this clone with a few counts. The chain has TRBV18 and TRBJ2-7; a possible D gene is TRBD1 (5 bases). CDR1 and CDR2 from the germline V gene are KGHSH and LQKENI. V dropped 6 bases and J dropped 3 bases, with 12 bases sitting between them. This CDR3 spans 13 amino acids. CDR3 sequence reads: CASSPAQGYEQYF. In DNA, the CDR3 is TGTGCCAGCTCCCCCGCTCAGGGCTACGAGCAGTACTTC.

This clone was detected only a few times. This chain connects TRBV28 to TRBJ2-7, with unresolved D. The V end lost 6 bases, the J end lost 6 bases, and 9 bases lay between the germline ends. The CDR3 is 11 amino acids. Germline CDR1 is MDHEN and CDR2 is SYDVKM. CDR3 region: CASSLTREQYF. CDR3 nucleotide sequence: TGTGCCAGCAGCCTGACTCGCGAGCAGTACTTC.

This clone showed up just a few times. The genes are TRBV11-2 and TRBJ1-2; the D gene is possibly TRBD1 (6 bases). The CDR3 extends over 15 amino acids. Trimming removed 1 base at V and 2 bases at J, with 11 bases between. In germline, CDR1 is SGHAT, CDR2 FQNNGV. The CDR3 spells CASSLGGGTNYGYTF. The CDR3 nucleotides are TGTGCCAGCAGCTTAGGCGGGGGCACAAACTATGGCTACACCTTC.

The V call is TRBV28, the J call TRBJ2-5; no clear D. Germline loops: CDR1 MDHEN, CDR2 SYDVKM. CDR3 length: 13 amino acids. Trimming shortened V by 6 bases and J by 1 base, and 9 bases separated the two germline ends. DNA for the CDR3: TGTGCCAGCAGCTACCAAATCCAAGAGACCCAGTACTTC. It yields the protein CASSYQIQETQYF.

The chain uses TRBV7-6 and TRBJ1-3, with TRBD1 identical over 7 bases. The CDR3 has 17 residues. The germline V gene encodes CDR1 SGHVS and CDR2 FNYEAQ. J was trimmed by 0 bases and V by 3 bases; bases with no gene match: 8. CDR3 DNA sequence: TGTGCCAGCAGCTTGGGACAGCGATTGCTCTCTGGAAACACCATATATTTT. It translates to CASSLGQRLLSGNTIYF.